This T cell receptor beta chain was identified in a study of OX40 agonist ivuxolimab in advanced cancers. Autoimmune disease history or systemic immunosuppression excluded patients. TCRdb's copy holds only in-frame clones and misses some; the assay was immunoSEQ multiplex PCR. The sample contains around 30,000 clones, about nine tenths of which appear only once. Study conclusions and caveats: Among expanded peripheral T cells, antigen specificity went undetermined.

Comments on this clone: Its target is not known.

Germline V gives CDR1 LNHDA, CDR2 SQIVND (reference sequence). J gave up 1 base and V 7 bases, and 5 bases lay outside the gene matches. This CDR3 spans 14 amino acids. The sample consisted of CD4+ or CD8+ T cells sorted from blood, taken in a trial of the OX40 agonist ivuxolimab. The chain couples TRBV19 to TRBJ2-3, with 7 bases matching TRBD1. This sequence originates from an adult with an advanced solid tumor such as melanoma, head and neck, liver or kidney cancer. The CDR3 DNA sequence: TGTGCCAGTATGTCAGACAGGGGCACAGATACGCAGTATTTT. Protein sequence: CASMSDRGTDTQYF.